This paragraph reports one T cell receptor (beta chain). Its target is not known. The data originate from a study of T cell responses to AZD1222 COVID-19 vaccine. Study-level points and caveats: Seropositive status at baseline applied to only a handful of AZD1222 recipients.

Germline V gene data show CDR1 as SGDLS and CDR2 as YYNGEE. V was trimmed by 4 bases and J by 6 bases, leaving 20 bases between them. This CDR3 region has 15 residues. Clones were sequenced by immunoSEQ multiplex PCR, and TCRdb holds only the in-frame ones, with some missing. The sample contains roughly 180,000 clones, 75% to 95% of which appear only once. The input for sequencing was peripheral blood, taken on day 0 of AZD1222 vaccination. The receptor comes from an adult in good health. J is TRBJ2-7 and V is TRBV9, with TRBD1 as a possible D gene (5 bases). CDR3 region: CASSPPFGTGIEQYF. The CDR3 nucleotides are TGTGCCAGCAGCCCACCCTTCGGTACAGGCATCGAGCAGTACTTC.